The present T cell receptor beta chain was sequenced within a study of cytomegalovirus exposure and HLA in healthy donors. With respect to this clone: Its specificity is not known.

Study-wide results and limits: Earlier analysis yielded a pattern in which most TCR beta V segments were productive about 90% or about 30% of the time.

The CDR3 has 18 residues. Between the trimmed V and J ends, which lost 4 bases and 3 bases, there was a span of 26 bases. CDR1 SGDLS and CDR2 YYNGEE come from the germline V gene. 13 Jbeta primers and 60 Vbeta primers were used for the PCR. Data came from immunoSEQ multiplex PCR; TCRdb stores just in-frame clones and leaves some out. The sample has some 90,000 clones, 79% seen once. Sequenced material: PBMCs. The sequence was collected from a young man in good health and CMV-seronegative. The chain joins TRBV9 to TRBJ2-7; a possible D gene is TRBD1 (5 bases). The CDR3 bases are TGTGCCAGCAGCCCCTCGTCCAGGGCCGCCGGGCAAGACTACGAGCAGTACTTC. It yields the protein CASSPSSRAAGQDYEQYF.